These T cell receptor beta chains were read from a single sample in a study of spatial heterogeneity in lung cancer. MiXCR was run by TCRdb on the 5' RACE reads, yielding one entry per CDR3 protein. Seen here are tens of thousands of distinct CDR3 sequences, around 12% observed once, and the top ten hold more than 40%. The material sequenced was PBMCs, taken at surgery. The receptors here all came from a male donor with early-stage non-small cell lung cancer. Each CDR3 is given with its conserved first and last residue. Fields, in order: CDR3 length, V gene, J gene, clone size, D gene, CDR3 DNA, CDR3 protein. The D gene is left open where the match is weak. Expanded clones are given a class, and other clones once, few, many or no size at all.

cdr3_length: 13
v_call: TRBV20-1
j_call: TRBJ2-7
clone_size: -
d_call: TRBD1
cdr3_nt: TGCAGTGCCCCGCCCGGACAGGGATACGAGCAGTACTTC
cdr3_aa: CSAPPGQGYEQYF

cdr3_length: 13
v_call: TRBV9
j_call: TRBJ1-1
clone_size: many
d_call: -
cdr3_nt: TGTGCCAGCAGCGTAACGGCGGGCACTGAAGCTTTCTTT
cdr3_aa: CASSVTAGTEAFF

cdr3_length: 15
v_call: TRBV29-1
j_call: TRBJ2-2
clone_size: many
d_call: TRBD1
cdr3_nt: TGCAGCGCCAAGGCTCCGGGACAGGAGACCGGGGAGCTGTTTTTT
cdr3_aa: CSAKAPGQETGELFF

cdr3_length: 16
v_call: TRBV27
j_call: TRBJ2-1
clone_size: few
d_call: -
cdr3_nt: TGTGCCAGCAGTTTTAGGGGAGTTAGCTCCTACAATGAGCAGTTCTTC
cdr3_aa: CASSFRGVSSYNEQFF

cdr3_length: 15
v_call: TRBV6-5
j_call: TRBJ1-5
clone_size: -
d_call: -
cdr3_nt: TGTGCCAGCAGTTACTCGCAGGGGAGCAATCAGCCCCAGCATTTT
cdr3_aa: CASSYSQGSNQPQHF

cdr3_length: 12
v_call: TRBV5-1
j_call: TRBJ2-1
clone_size: few
d_call: TRBD1
cdr3_nt: TGCGCCAGCAGCTCACAGGGGGGTGAGCAGTTCTTC
cdr3_aa: CASSSQGGEQFF

cdr3_length: 14
v_call: TRBV11-1
j_call: TRBJ2-7
clone_size: few
d_call: TRBD2
cdr3_nt: TGTGCCAGCAGGGCGGGGGGCCCATCCTACGAGCAGTACTTC
cdr3_aa: CASRAGGPSYEQYF

cdr3_length: 17
v_call: TRBV20-1
j_call: TRBJ2-7
clone_size: -
d_call: -
cdr3_nt: TGCAGTGCTCCCGATCGGACACCACCCCGATGGCCCTACGAGCAGTACTTC
cdr3_aa: CSAPDRTPPRWPYEQYF

cdr3_length: 14
v_call: TRBV5-1
j_call: TRBJ1-2
clone_size: many
d_call: TRBD1
cdr3_nt: TGCGCCAGCAGCGCATCGACAGGGACGAATGGCTACACCTTC
cdr3_aa: CASSASTGTNGYTF

cdr3_length: 15
v_call: TRBV7-2
j_call: TRBJ2-1
clone_size: few
d_call: TRBD2
cdr3_nt: TGTGCCAGCAGCCCCGGGACTAGGACTTCGGAGGAGCAGTTCTTC
cdr3_aa: CASSPGTRTSEEQFF

cdr3_length: 14
v_call: TRBV27
j_call: TRBJ2-6
clone_size: -
d_call: -
cdr3_nt: TGTGCCAGCAGTTACAGGGCTGGGGCCAACGTCCTGACTTTC
cdr3_aa: CASSYRAGANVLTF

cdr3_length: 14
v_call: TRBV11-2
j_call: TRBJ1-4
clone_size: few
d_call: -
cdr3_nt: TGTGCCAGCAGCCACCGGGACGGACACCGACGGCTGTTTTTT
cdr3_aa: CASSHRDGHRRLFF

cdr3_length: 14
v_call: TRBV12-3/TRBV12-4
j_call: TRBJ2-7
clone_size: few
d_call: -
cdr3_nt: TGTGCCAGCAAAGCATGGGGGGCGGACCACGAGCAGTACTTC
cdr3_aa: CASKAWGADHEQYF

cdr3_length: 13
v_call: TRBV6-2/TRBV6-3
j_call: TRBJ2-7
clone_size: -
d_call: TRBD2
cdr3_nt: TGTGCCAGCAGGGCGGGAGGGCCCTACGAGCAGTACTTC
cdr3_aa: CASRAGGPYEQYF

cdr3_length: 17
v_call: TRBV12-3/TRBV12-4
j_call: TRBJ2-7
clone_size: few
d_call: TRBD1
cdr3_nt: TGTGCCAGCAGTTTAGCCGACGGACAGGGGGCGGCCTACGAGCAGTACTTC
cdr3_aa: CASSLADGQGAAYEQYF

cdr3_length: 17
v_call: TRBV20-1
j_call: TRBJ1-1
clone_size: -
d_call: -
cdr3_nt: TGCAGTGCTAGAGATTGGGGTGGTGAGGCTGTGAACACTGAAGCTTTCTTT
cdr3_aa: CSARDWGGEAVNTEAFF

cdr3_length: 17
v_call: TRBV7-3
j_call: TRBJ1-1
clone_size: -
d_call: TRBD1
cdr3_nt: TGTGCCAGCAGCTTAGTAGGGGGCCAGGGATGGAACACTGAAGCTTTCTTT
cdr3_aa: CASSLVGGQGWNTEAFF

cdr3_length: 15
v_call: TRBV7-3
j_call: TRBJ1-1
clone_size: few
d_call: -
cdr3_nt: TGTGCCAGCAGCATTCCCGGGACGGAGAACACTGAAGCTTTCTTT
cdr3_aa: CASSIPGTENTEAFF

cdr3_length: 16
v_call: TRBV30
j_call: TRBJ2-2
clone_size: -
d_call: -
cdr3_nt: TGTGCCTGCGGAAACACCGGGACGGGTAATGGCGGGGAGCTGTTTTTT
cdr3_aa: CACGNTGTGNGGELFF

cdr3_length: 16
v_call: TRBV7-2
j_call: TRBJ2-7
clone_size: -
d_call: TRBD2
cdr3_nt: TGTGCCAGCAGCCCCCCCGCGGGAGGGGCCACCTACGAGCAGTACTTC
cdr3_aa: CASSPPAGGATYEQYF

cdr3_length: 15
v_call: TRBV7-7
j_call: TRBJ2-3
clone_size: -
d_call: TRBD1
cdr3_nt: TGTGCTAGCAGCTTACTGACAGGGGGGACAGATACGCAGTATTTT
cdr3_aa: CASSLLTGGTDTQYF

cdr3_length: 14
v_call: TRBV7-2
j_call: TRBJ1-4
clone_size: -
d_call: TRBD1
cdr3_nt: TGTGCCAGCAGCGTCGGGACAGGGCCTGAAAAACTGTTTTTT
cdr3_aa: CASSVGTGPEKLFF

cdr3_length: 13
v_call: TRBV2
j_call: TRBJ2-5
clone_size: many
d_call: -
cdr3_nt: TGTGCCAGCAGTGAAGGACAGTTTCGGACCCAGTACTTC
cdr3_aa: CASSEGQFRTQYF

cdr3_length: 17
v_call: TRBV11-2
j_call: TRBJ1-1
clone_size: -
d_call: -
cdr3_nt: TGTGCCAGCAGCTGGCGTTCAAGTAGGGGATCGAACACTGAAGCTTTCTTT
cdr3_aa: CASSWRSSRGSNTEAFF

cdr3_length: 12
v_call: TRBV20-1
j_call: TRBJ2-7
clone_size: -
d_call: TRBD2
cdr3_nt: TGCAGTGCGCACGACGGGAGGTACGAGCAGTACTTC
cdr3_aa: CSAHDGRYEQYF

cdr3_length: 14
v_call: TRBV3-1
j_call: TRBJ2-7
clone_size: few
d_call: -
cdr3_nt: TGTGCCAGCAGTCCCAGGTCAGAATCTTACGAGCAGTACTTC
cdr3_aa: CASSPRSESYEQYF

cdr3_length: 12
v_call: TRBV6-1
j_call: TRBJ1-4
clone_size: -
d_call: -
cdr3_nt: TGTGCCAGCAGATTCGGAGGGGAAAAACTGTTTTTT
cdr3_aa: CASRFGGEKLFF